This is a list of T cell receptor beta chains from one sample in a study of blood T cell repertoires in COVID-19. Measured with immunoSEQ multiplex PCR; TCRdb has only the in-frame clones, and not every one. Of some 250,000 clones listed, over 80% are singletons. The specimen was peripheral blood. The source of these receptors is a man aged 30 to 39 who had recovered from COVID-19. Both conserved end residues are part of each CDR3. A D gene is named only where the DNA matches it firmly. Where a row states a size, it is once, few, many or the class of an expanded clone; other rows omit it.

d_call,v_call,j_call,clone_size,cdr3_aa,cdr3_nt
TRBD1,TRBV2,TRBJ1-2,once,CASVLRDSSNYGYTF,TGTGCCAGCGTCTTGAGGGACAGCTCTAACTATGGCTACACCTTC
-,TRBV11-3,TRBJ1-1,-,CASSSGGGTEAFF,TGTGCCAGCAGTTCCGGTGGTGGCACTGAAGCTTTCTTT
TRBD1,TRBV3-1/TRBV3-2,TRBJ2-2,-,CASSQAPGQATGELFF,TGTGCCAGCAGCCAGGCGCCGGGACAGGCAACCGGGGAGCTGTTTTTT
-,TRBV6-5,TRBJ2-7,-,CASSYLTVRDEQYF,TGTGCCAGCAGTTACTTGACAGTACGGGACGAGCAGTACTTC
TRBD1,TRBV28,TRBJ2-2,-,CASLRGLDTGELFF,TGTGCCAGCCTGAGGGGGCTGGACACCGGGGAGCTGTTTTTT
-,TRBV5-4,TRBJ1-6,-,CASSGPDSTSPLHF,TGTGCCAGCAGCGGTCCGGACAGCACTTCACCCCTCCACTTT
TRBD1,TRBV27,TRBJ1-5,-,CATRRDSRRYSNQPQHF,TGTGCCACCCGGAGGGACAGCCGTCGTTATAGCAATCAGCCCCAGCATTTT
TRBD1,TRBV5-5,TRBJ2-2,-,CASSWTGTGELFF,TGTGCCAGCAGCTGGACAGGGACCGGGGAGCTGTTTTTT
-,TRBV27,TRBJ2-7,-,CASSLAGQINYEQYF,TGTGCCAGCAGTTTAGCCGGACAGATTAACTACGAGCAGTACTTC
TRBD1,TRBV5-8,TRBJ2-1,few,CASSLEDRFSVASYNEQFF,TGTGCCAGCAGCTTGGAGGACAGGTTTTCCGTGGCGTCCTACAATGAGCAGTTCTTC
-,TRBV3-1/TRBV3-2,TRBJ2-3,-,CASSEGTDTQYF,TGTGCCAGCAGTGAGGGTACAGATACGCAGTATTTT
-,TRBV3-1/TRBV3-2,TRBJ1-3,-,CASSPQGFGNTIYF,TGTGCCAGCAGCCCACAGGGTTTCGGAAACACCATATATTTT
-,TRBV28,TRBJ1-3,-,CASSLSAENSGNTIYF,TGTGCCAGCAGTTTATCCGCGGAAAACTCTGGAAACACCATATATTTT
TRBD1,TRBV28,TRBJ2-3,-,CASSLPTGSTDTQYF,TGTGCCAGCAGCCTCCCGACAGGGAGCACAGATACGCAGTATTTT
TRBD2,TRBV4-2,TRBJ2-1,few,CASSQGSSGGANNEQFF,TGTGCCAGCAGCCAAGGATCTAGCGGGGGGGCGAATAATGAGCAGTTCTTC
-,TRBV19,TRBJ1-2,-,CASSTRYGYTF,TGTGCCAGTAGTACGCGGTATGGCTACACCTTC
TRBD1,TRBV5-1,TRBJ2-5,-,CASSLAPAGTVQETQYF,TGCGCCAGCAGCTTGGCACCTGCAGGGACAGTCCAAGAGACCCAGTACTTC
TRBD2,TRBV10-3,TRBJ2-1,-,CAISVGLAGDEQFF,TGTGCCATCAGTGTGGGACTAGCGGGCGATGAGCAGTTCTTC
TRBD2,TRBV3-1/TRBV3-2,TRBJ2-7,-,CASSLLTKRGSYEQYF,TGTGCCAGCAGCCTTCTTACAAAGCGGGGGTCGTACGAGCAGTACTTC
TRBD1,TRBV5-1,TRBJ2-1,-,CASQGRGLYNEQFF,TGCGCCAGCCAAGGCAGGGGGCTGTACAATGAGCAGTTCTTC
-,TRBV20-1,TRBJ1-2,-,CSASWAGGNGYTF,TGCAGTGCTAGTTGGGCGGGGGGCAATGGCTACACCTTC
-,TRBV27,TRBJ1-2,-,CASRQLLRGGFNYGYTF,TGTGCCAGCAGGCAACTCTTACGGGGAGGATTTAACTATGGCTACACCTTC
-,TRBV11-2,TRBJ2-3,-,CASSSERDTQYF,TGTGCCAGCAGCTCCGAGAGGGATACGCAGTATTTT
-,TRBV27,TRBJ2-7,-,CASSPQGFSYEQYF,TGTGCCAGCAGTCCCCAGGGTTTCTCCTACGAGCAGTACTTC
-,TRBV19,TRBJ2-3,-,CASSPKPGASRDTQYF,TGTGCCAGTAGTCCCAAACCAGGGGCGTCCCGAGATACGCAGTATTTT
TRBD1,TRBV24-1,TRBJ2-2,-,CATTSGTGRLANTGELFF,TGTGCCACCACCTCGGGGACAGGCCGTCTCGCGAACACCGGGGAGCTGTTTTTT
TRBD2,TRBV7-7,TRBJ2-5,-,CASSPLGLAGGGETQYF,TGTGCCAGCAGCCCCCTGGGACTAGCGGGGGGTGGCGAGACCCAGTACTTC
-,TRBV5-6,TRBJ2-2,-,CASSLAGELFF,TGTGCCAGCAGCTTGGCTGGGGAGCTGTTTTTT
-,TRBV9,TRBJ2-5,-,CASSVDGAIETQYF,TGTGCCAGCAGCGTAGATGGAGCAATAGAGACCCAGTACTTC
-,TRBV25-1,TRBJ1-1,-,CASSENTNTEAFF,TGTGCCAGCAGTGAGAACACAAACACTGAAGCTTTCTTT
TRBD1,TRBV4-1,TRBJ1-6,-,CAAGRGPNNSPLHF,TGCGCCGCCGGGAGGGGGCCTAATAATTCACCCCTCCACTTT
-,TRBV2,TRBJ2-5,-,CASSGSGQTQYF,TGTGCCAGCAGCGGGTCCGGTCAGACCCAGTACTTC
-,TRBV12-3/TRBV12-4,TRBJ2-3,-,CASRQLGTDTQYF,TGTGCCAGCAGGCAACTCGGCACAGATACGCAGTATTTT
TRBD2,TRBV15,TRBJ2-3,-,CATSLGLAGDTQYF,TGTGCCACCAGCCTCGGACTAGCAGGTGATACGCAGTATTTT
-,TRBV15,TRBJ2-2,-,CATSPSVGGELFF,TGTGCCACCAGCCCTAGCGTTGGCGGGGAGCTGTTTTTT
-,TRBV19,TRBJ1-5,-,CASSKGLVQPQHF,TGTGCCAGTAGTAAGGGACTGGTTCAGCCCCAGCATTTT
TRBD1,TRBV10-3,TRBJ1-1,-,CAISPRTGTNTEAFF,TGTGCCATCAGCCCCAGGACAGGGACGAACACTGAAGCTTTCTTT
-,TRBV9,TRBJ1-5,once,CASSGSGGNQPQHF,TGTGCCAGCAGCGGGTCGGGGGGGAATCAGCCCCAGCATTTT
TRBD1,TRBV9,TRBJ1-4,-,CASSANLRDSRQKLFF,TGTGCCAGCAGCGCTAATCTCCGGGACAGTCGACAAAAACTGTTTTTT
-,TRBV7-2,TRBJ1-6,-,CASTRDLSYNSPLHF,TGTGCCAGCACCCGGGATTTATCCTATAATTCACCCCTCCACTTT
TRBD1,TRBV15,TRBJ1-1,-,CATGGRTGENTEAFF,TGTGCCACCGGTGGAAGGACAGGGGAGAACACTGAAGCTTTCTTT
-,TRBV4-2,TRBJ2-3,-,CASSQDWAQTGTDTQYF,TGTGCCAGCAGCCAAGATTGGGCACAAACTGGCACAGATACGCAGTATTTT
TRBD1,TRBV5-1,TRBJ2-5,-,CASRQGQGEETQYF,TGCGCCAGCAGACAAGGACAGGGAGAAGAGACCCAGTACTTC
-,TRBV5-5,TRBJ1-6,once,CASSLLGANNSPLHF,TGTGCCAGCAGCTTGCTGGGGGCCAATAATTCACCCCTCCACTTT
-,TRBV2,TRBJ1-1,-,CASSEARTPPHEAFF,TGTGCCAGCAGTGAAGCGCGGACACCCCCCCATGAGGCTTTCTTT
TRBD1,TRBV25-1,TRBJ1-1,-,CASSGVQGVNTEAFF,TGTGCCAGCAGTGGAGTACAGGGGGTGAACACTGAAGCTTTCTTT
-,TRBV19,TRBJ1-5,-,CASSRRGDYSNQPQHF,TGTGCCAGTAGTAGGCGGGGAGACTATAGCAATCAGCCCCAGCATTTT
-,TRBV3-1/TRBV3-2,TRBJ1-2,-,CASSQVALLQGSYGYTF,TGTGCCAGCAGCCAAGTAGCCTTATTACAGGGTAGTTATGGCTACACCTTC
-,TRBV12-3/TRBV12-4,TRBJ2-2,few,CASSFRTGELFF,TGTGCCAGCAGTTTTAGAACCGGGGAGCTGTTTTTT
TRBD2,TRBV25-1,TRBJ2-3,-,CASSEFSGGMGMTDTQYF,TGTGCCAGCAGTGAATTTTCGGGGGGGATGGGAATGACAGATACGCAGTATTTT
-,TRBV5-6,TRBJ2-7,-,CASSLWGAYEQYF,TGTGCCAGCAGCTTGTGGGGAGCCTACGAGCAGTACTTC
-,TRBV5-1,TRBJ1-1,-,CASKSPGDGNTEAFF,TGCGCCAGCAAATCTCCAGGGGACGGAAACACTGAAGCTTTCTTT
-,TRBV10-2,TRBJ1-5,-,CASSTGPAGNQPQHF,TGCGCCAGCAGTACGGGTCCCGCTGGCAATCAGCCCCAGCATTTT
-,TRBV19,TRBJ2-1,-,CASSLTSSPYNEQFF,TGTGCCAGTAGCTTGACTAGTTCTCCCTACAATGAGCAGTTCTTC